A selection of T cell receptor beta chains follows, all from one sample in a study of neurological immune-mediated disorders. TCRdb reprocessed the 5' RACE reads with MiXCR, giving one entry per CDR3 protein. The table includes 53,000 or so distinct CDR3 sequences, roughly 13% detected once. Sequencing input: PBMCs. These receptors were obtained from a woman aged 55-75 years with HTLV-1-associated myelopathy (HAM/TSP). The CDR3 runs from the conserved cysteine through the conserved F or W. D genes are given only for firm matches. Size values are once, few and many counts, or a class for expanded clones, and some rows have none.

D gene | clone size | J gene | V gene | CDR3 DNA | CDR3 protein
. | many | TRBJ2-3 | TRBV20-1 | TGCAGTGCTAGAATGGATTCAGGCAGGGCGACAGATACGCAGTATTTT | CSARMDSGRATDTQYF
. | many | TRBJ1-1 | TRBV5-1 | TGCGCCAGCAGAAATCACCCGGGGGGGGTCACTGAAGCTTTCTTT | CASRNHPGGVTEAFF
. | many | TRBJ1-3 | TRBV20-1 | TGCAGTGCTAGAGTTAGCGGTGGAAACACCATATATTTT | CSARVSGGNTIYF
TRBD1 | many | TRBJ1-1 | TRBV6-2/TRBV6-3 | TGTGCCAGCAGATACGACAGGGCCGGCACTGAAGCTTTCTTT | CASRYDRAGTEAFF
TRBD1 | many | TRBJ2-1 | TRBV5-1 | TGCGCCAGCAGAACCGACCCGGGACAGGCTTACAATGAGCAGTTCTTC | CASRTDPGQAYNEQFF
. | many | TRBJ2-1 | TRBV3-1 | TGTGCCAGCAGCCTTAGACAGGTAGGGGACAATGAGCAGTTCTTC | CASSLRQVGDNEQFF
TRBD1 | few | TRBJ1-2 | TRBV19 | TGTGCCAGTAGTACCAGATCGGGACAGCCTAACTATGGCTACACCTTC | CASSTRSGQPNYGYTF
. | many | TRBJ2-5 | TRBV3-1 | TGTGCCAGCAGCCAAGCGAGGCTAGGTACCCAGTACTTC | CASSQARLGTQYF
. | . | TRBJ2-4 | TRBV28 | TGTGCCCCTTGGTATCGGGACATTCAGTACTTC | CAPWYRDIQYF
. | many | TRBJ2-2 | TRBV5-1 | TGCGCCAGCAGCTTCGAGGCCACCGGGGAGCTGTTTTTT | CASSFEATGELFF
TRBD2 | many | TRBJ2-5 | TRBV3-1 | TGTGCCAGCAGCCTAGCGGGAGGGCCGGGGGAGACCCAGTACTTC | CASSLAGGPGETQYF
TRBD2 | many | TRBJ2-1 | TRBV20-1 | TGCAGTGCTCGCGGGACTAGAGACAATGAGCAGTTCTTC | CSARGTRDNEQFF
. | many | TRBJ2-1 | TRBV15 | TGTGCCACCAGAAACCCACGGGCTCTGTACAATGAGCAGTTCTTC | CATRNPRALYNEQFF
TRBD1 | many | TRBJ2-3 | TRBV6-6 | TGTGCCACCCGCCCGACAGGGGCAGATACGCAGTATTTT | CATRPTGADTQYF
TRBD2 | many | TRBJ2-7 | TRBV5-5 | TGTGCCAGCAGCCCGGGGGGCGGGAGGGCCTACGAGCAGTACTTC | CASSPGGGRAYEQYF
TRBD1 | . | TRBJ1-1 | TRBV6-2/TRBV6-3 | TGTGCCAGCAGTTATACCGGACAGGTAGAAGGGAGCACTGAAGCTTTCTTT | CASSYTGQVEGSTEAFF
. | many | TRBJ1-3 | TRBV6-5 | TGTGCCAGCAGTTACGACGAGCTTTCTGCTGGAAACACCATATATTTT | CASSYDELSAGNTIYF
. | . | TRBJ2-1 | TRBV12-3/TRBV12-4 | TGTGCCAGCAGGGAGGTGGATAGGAACAATGAGCAGTTCTTC | CASREVDRNNEQFF
. | many | TRBJ2-7 | TRBV6-2/TRBV6-3 | TGTGCCAGCCAGGGCGGGATAGGTGGTGAGCAGTACTTC | CASQGGIGGEQYF
. | many | TRBJ2-5 | TRBV5-1 | TGCGCCAGCAGCTTGTTAGGAGAGACCCAGTACTTC | CASSLLGETQYF
. | many | TRBJ1-1 | TRBV5-1 | TGCGCCAGCAGCTTGGCCCAGGGGCAGGGTAACACTGAAGCTTTCTTT | CASSLAQGQGNTEAFF
. | many | TRBJ2-7 | TRBV3-1 | TGTGCCAGCAGCCAAGGGGGCAAGGTCTACGAGCAGTACTTC | CASSQGGKVYEQYF
. | many | TRBJ2-1 | TRBV6-6 | TGTGCCAGCAGTTACTCGGGCCAGGGGAATGAGCAGTTCTTC | CASSYSGQGNEQFF
. | many | TRBJ2-2 | TRBV5-1 | TGCGCCAGCAGCTTTGGGCAGGCCGGGACCGGGGAGCTGTTTTTT | CASSFGQAGTGELFF
TRBD1 | many | TRBJ2-1 | TRBV12-3/TRBV12-4 | TGTGCCAGCAGGGAGCTGGACAGGAACAATGAGCAGTTCTTC | CASRELDRNNEQFF
. | few | TRBJ2-3 | TRBV7-9 | TGTGCCAGCAGCTTATTATCAACAGATACGCAGTATTTT | CASSLLSTDTQYF
TRBD2 | many | TRBJ2-3 | TRBV20-1 | TGCAGTGCTATAGCGGGAGGGATTGATACGCAGTATTTT | CSAIAGGIDTQYF
. | many | TRBJ1-5 | TRBV3-1 | TGTGCCAGCAGCCGTGGTTGGGGGAGCAATCAGCCCCAGCATTTT | CASSRGWGSNQPQHF
. | many | TRBJ2-1 | TRBV3-1 | TGTGCCAGCAGCCAAAGGAGGGAGTGGGATGAGCAGTTCTTC | CASSQRREWDEQFF
TRBD2 | many | TRBJ2-3 | TRBV7-9 | TGTGCCAGCAGCCCCCCGGGGGGACGCAGCACAGATACGCAGTATTTT | CASSPPGGRSTDTQYF
. | many | TRBJ2-1 | TRBV7-3 | TGTGCCAGCAGCGCGCAAGGCACTGAGCAGTTCTTC | CASSAQGTEQFF
. | medium-sized | TRBJ2-2 | TRBV9 | TGTGCCAGCAGCGTACTAGCCGGGGAGCTGTTTTTT | CASSVLAGELFF
. | . | TRBJ2-3 | TRBV3-1 | TGTTCCCGTAGCCACACAGATACGCAGTATTTT | CSRSHTDTQYF
. | many | TRBJ2-1 | TRBV29-1 | TGCAGCGTGGGGACAAACCGACAAAACAATGAGCAGTTCTTC | CSVGTNRQNNEQFF
TRBD1 | many | TRBJ2-3 | TRBV6-5 | TGTGCCAGCAGCTTGACAGGGGGCTCTGCAGATACGCAGTATTTT | CASSLTGGSADTQYF
. | many | TRBJ2-1 | TRBV5-5 | TGTGCCAGCAGCTTGACGGACCTCTACAATGAGCAGTTCTTC | CASSLTDLYNEQFF
TRBD2 | many | TRBJ2-3 | TRBV28 | TGTGCCAGCAGGCAAACTAGCGGCAAACCCACAGATACGCAGTATTTT | CASRQTSGKPTDTQYF
. | few | TRBJ2-2 | TRBV28 | TGTGCCAGCAGTTTGGCCAGGGTGGGCACCGGGGAGCTGTTTTTT | CASSLARVGTGELFF
TRBD2 | . | TRBJ2-1 | TRBV20-1 | TGCAGTGCCAGCGAGCCGGGAGGGAAAGTTGAGCAGTTCTTC | CSASEPGGKVEQFF
. | many | TRBJ2-6 | TRBV7-2 | TGTGCCAGCAGCTTTGCAGGGGCTGGGGCCAACGTCCTGACTTTC | CASSFAGAGANVLTF
TRBD1 | many | TRBJ2-5 | TRBV7-2 | TGTGCCAGCAGTTATGGACAGGGACGTCAAGAGACCCAGTACTTC | CASSYGQGRQETQYF
TRBD1 | many | TRBJ1-5 | TRBV27 | TGTGCCAGCAAGGAGACAGGGGCGAATCAGCCCCAGCATTTT | CASKETGANQPQHF
. | many | TRBJ2-6 | TRBV12-3/TRBV12-4 | TGTGCCAGCAGTCCTACAGGCTCTGGGGCCAACGTCCTGACTTTC | CASSPTGSGANVLTF
. | many | TRBJ2-5 | TRBV5-1 | TGCGCCAGCAGCCTCGGGCAGGAGGTGTGGGAGACCCAGTACTTC | CASSLGQEVWETQYF
. | many | TRBJ2-6 | TRBV3-1 | TGTGCCAGCAGCCGCCGAAGGGGGTCTGGGGCCAACGTCCTGACTTTC | CASSRRRGSGANVLTF
. | many | TRBJ1-1 | TRBV3-1 | TGTGCCAGCAGCCAAGACAGGGGAGGTGGTGCTTTCTTT | CASSQDRGGGAFF
. | many | TRBJ1-2 | TRBV20-1 | TGCAGTGCTAGAGACGGGGGCCGTAGAACTAACTATGGCTACACCTTC | CSARDGGRRTNYGYTF
. | many | TRBJ2-6 | TRBV10-3 | TGTGCCATCATCGGAGGGGACGCTGGCTCTGGGGCCAACGTCCTGACTTTC | CAIIGGDAGSGANVLTF
. | many | TRBJ2-1 | TRBV2 | TGTGCCAGCAGTGAAGCTAGGGGAAGGGAGAATGAGCAGTTCTTC | CASSEARGRENEQFF
TRBD2 | many | TRBJ2-1 | TRBV6-5 | TGTGCCAGCAGCCGTAGCGGGAGAGACAATGAGCAGTTCTTC | CASSRSGRDNEQFF
. | many | TRBJ2-3 | TRBV4-1 | TGCGCCAGCAGCCCGCTGGGCCCGACCCCAGATACGCAGTATTTT | CASSPLGPTPDTQYF
TRBD2 | many | TRBJ2-7 | TRBV28 | TGTGCCAGCAGTTTACGGCTAGCGGTCTACGAGCAGTACTTC | CASSLRLAVYEQYF
TRBD1 | many | TRBJ2-5 | TRBV7-8 | TGTGCCAGCAGCGTATCACCGGGACAGGGGGCCCGAGAGACCCAGTACTTC | CASSVSPGQGARETQYF
. | . | TRBJ2-7 | TRBV20-1 | TGCAGTGCTAGAGATACAGGACCCGAGCAGTACTTC | CSARDTGPEQYF
. | few | TRBJ1-2 | TRBV19 | TGTGCCGGGGGGGGGCAGGGTCAAGGCTACACCTTC | CAGGGQGQGYTF